The 24 T cell receptor beta chains below were found in one sample sequenced in a study of neurological immune-mediated disorders. TCRdb reanalysed the 5' RACE reads using MiXCR and keeps one entry per CDR3 protein. The table includes more than 35,000 distinct CDR3 sequences, more than 5% detected once. Sequencing input: CD4+ T cells from blood. The source is a woman aged 40 to 55 in good health.

This clonotype was recorded many times. This chain connects TRBV7-9 to TRBJ2-5, with 7 bases fitting TRBD1. Germline V gives CDR1 SEHNR, CDR2 FQNEAQ (reference sequence). Unmatched junction bases numbered 19, after V lost 2 bases and J lost 4 bases. The length of the CDR3 is 19 residues. The CDR3 loop reads CASSLRNRAERAGGETQYF. The DNA for the CDR3 is TGTGCCAGCAGCTTACGAAACAGAGCGGAACGGGCAGGGGGAGAGACCCAGTACTTC. The full variable domain, in which reference TRBV7-9 and TRBJ2-5 provide the parts outside the CDR3, is DTGVSQNPRHKITKRGQNVTFRCDPISEHNRLYWYRQTLGQGPEFLTYFQNEAQLEKSRLLSDRFSAERPKGSFSTLEIQRTEQGDSAMYLCASSLRNRAERAGGETQYFGPGTRLLVL.

Many counts were recorded for this clonotype. The rearrangement links TRBV20-1 to TRBJ2-5; D possibly corresponds to TRBD2 (5 bases). V shed 6 bases and J shed 3 bases, with 14 bases lying between them. This CDR3 contains 13 residues. Germline lookup yields CDR1 DFQATT and CDR2 SNEGSKA (reference sequence). The CDR3 DNA reads TGCAGTGCAAGCCGCCACGGGAAAGAGACCCAGTACTTC. Translation gives CSASRHGKETQYF.

This clonotype was recorded many times. This chain joins TRBV7-9 and TRBJ1-4; tentative D call: TRBD1 (5 bases). V lost 5 bases and J lost 7, with 14 bases in between. This CDR3 is 14 amino acids long. The germline CDR1 and CDR2 sequences are SEHNR and FQNEAQ (reference sequence). CDR3 residues: CASSTDRGSEKLFF. The CDR3 coding sequence is TGTGCCAGCAGCACCGACAGAGGGAGTGAAAAACTGTTTTTT.

Comments on this clonotype: At one boundary the junction diverges from the germline segment, which might be a read error. The gene calls are TRBV7-2 and TRBJ2-7; possibly TRBD1 for D (6 bases). Per the germline V gene, CDR1 is SGHTA and CDR2 is FQGNSA. The CDR3 is 14 residues long. CDR3 sequence reads: CASSRLGQSYEKYF. Here the CDR3 DNA reads TGTGCCAGCAGCCGTCTTGGACAGTCCTACGAGAAGTACTTT. The full variable domain, with the rest looked up from reference TRBV7-2 and TRBJ2-7, is GAGVSQSPSNKVTEKGKDVELRCDPISGHTALYWYRQSLGQGLEFLIYFQGNSAPDKSGLPSDRFSAERTGGSVSTLTIQRTQQEDSAVYLCASSRLGQSYEKYFGPGTRLTVT.

Ten or more counts support this clonotype. The chain combines TRBV20-1 with TRBJ2-4, with D maybe TRBD1 (6 bases). V lost 4 bases, J lost 4 bases, and 14 bases lay in between. The germline CDR1 and CDR2 sequences are DFQATT and SNEGSKA (reference sequence). The CDR3 covers 14 residues. Here the CDR3 DNA reads TGCAGTGCTACACCGGGACACCTGAAAAACATTCAGTACTTC. Amino acid sequence: CSATPGHLKNIQYF.

This clonotype was seen repeatedly, ten times or more. The V and J genes are TRBV5-1 and TRBJ2-7, with 15 nucleotides matching TRBD2. The CDR3 consists of 19 residues. The V and J ends lost 2 bases and 2 bases, in that order; junction bases with no gene match: 11. Germline values: CDR1 SGHRS, CDR2 YFSETQ. CDR3: CASSFVPGTSGRIPYEQYF. DNA for the CDR3: TGCGCCAGCAGCTTTGTTCCAGGGACTAGCGGGAGGATACCCTACGAGCAGTACTTC.

This clonotype was seen ten or more times. J is TRBJ2-5 and V is TRBV5-1, with D possibly being TRBD1 (6 bases). Germline V gene lookup returns CDR1 SGHRS and CDR2 YFSETQ. This CDR3 spans 14 amino acids. V dropped 0 bases and J dropped 5 bases, with 11 bases sitting between them. In DNA, the CDR3 is TGCGCCAGCAGCTTGGACAGGGTAGCCGAGACCCAGTACTTC. It yields the protein CASSLDRVAETQYF.

This clonotype has at least ten counts. The chain uses TRBV4-3 and TRBJ1-2; 8 bases align to TRBD1. Trimming took 3 bases from V and 2 from J; bases not matched to a gene: 2. The CDR3 covers 14 residues. The germline CDR1 and CDR2 sequences are LGHNA and YSLEER. In nucleotides, the CDR3 is TGCGCCAGCAGCCACCGACAGGGGAACTATGGCTACACCTTC. It codes for CASSHRQGNYGYTF.

This clonotype was seen many times. The chain links TRBV5-6 to TRBJ2-7; 9 bases are shared with TRBD2. With V trimmed by 7 bases and J by 6 bases, 11 bases remained unmatched. The CDR3 runs 14 residues. Germline lookup yields CDR1 SGHDT and CDR2 YYEEEE. Here the CDR3 DNA reads TGTGCCAGCTCTCGACCGGGACTAGCCTCCGAGCAGTACTTC. Protein sequence: CASSRPGLASEQYF.

This clonotype appeared many times. This chain connects TRBV7-2 to TRBJ1-6, with D unresolved. This CDR3 is 15 amino acids long. Germline V gene sequence: CDR1 SGHTA, CDR2 FQGNSA. V shed 1 base and J shed 7 bases, with 11 bases lying between them. The DNA for the CDR3 is TGTGCCAGCAGCTTAGGGCACAGTTCGAATTCACCCCTCCACTTT. It encodes CASSLGHSSNSPLHF.

In this sample, this clonotype turned up many times. CDR3: CASSVGRYTEAFF. As DNA, the CDR3 is TGTGCCAGCAGCGTAGGCAGGTACACTGAAGCTTTCTTT. The V call is TRBV9, the J call TRBJ1-1; D not certain. This CDR3 is built from 13 residues. Trimming cost V 0 bases and J 3 bases, with 6 bases left between them. The germline CDR1 and CDR2 sequences are SGDLS and YYNGEE.

This clonotype was detected ten times or more. The chain couples TRBV24-1 to TRBJ2-1; D is unresolved. The CDR3 contains 15 residues. Germline V lookup: CDR1 KGHDR, CDR2 SFDVKD. V was shortened by 1 base and J by 10 bases, with 16 bases between the two germline ends. CDR3 sequence: CATSDLRLSSREQFF. CDR3 bases: TGTGCCACCAGTGATTTAAGACTTTCCTCAAGGGAGCAGTTCTTC.

In this sample, this clonotype turned up many times. The rearrangement links TRBV7-3 to TRBJ2-6, with 7 bases aligning to TRBD2. The germline CDR1 and CDR2 sequences are SGHTA and FQGTGA. V was clipped by 0 bases and J by 2 bases; unmatched bases: 1. The CDR3 runs to 16 residues. CDR3 amino acids: CASSLTGGTGANVLTF. The CDR3 bases are TGTGCCAGCAGCTTAACCGGGGGGACTGGGGCCAACGTCCTGACTTTC.

This clonotype was observed at least ten times. This chain links TRBV2 with TRBJ2-3, with TRBD1 identical over 11 bases. The CDR3 consists of 16 residues. Trimming removed 5 bases from V and 3 bases from J; junction bases left unmatched: 7. CDR1 SNHLY and CDR2 FYNNEI come from the germline V gene. CDR3 in amino acids: CASSPDRGLGTDTQYF. For the CDR3, the DNA is TGTGCCAGCAGTCCGGACAGGGGGCTCGGTACAGATACGCAGTATTTT.

This clonotype was seen at least ten times. The V call is TRBV29-1, the J call TRBJ1-3; D is unresolved. Per germline, CDR1 SQVTM and CDR2 ANQGSEA. V was trimmed by 4 bases and J by 9 bases, leaving 13 bases between them. The CDR3 runs to 12 residues. The CDR3 reads CSVGLPRGTIYF. Written as DNA, the CDR3 is TGCAGCGTTGGACTCCCCCGGGGCACCATATATTTT. The complete variable domain, with remaining parts taken from reference TRBV29-1 and TRBJ1-3, reads SAVISQKPSRDICQRGTSLTIQCQVDSQVTMMFWYRQQPGQSLTLIATANQGSEATYESGFVIDKFPISRPNLTFSTLTVSNMSPEDSSIYLCSVGLPRGTIYFGEGSWLTVV.

Many counts were recorded for this clonotype. The chain carries TRBV5-1 and TRBJ2-7, with 7 bases identical to TRBD2. J was trimmed by 1 base and V by 3 bases; bases with no gene match: 4. This CDR3 has 14 residues. Germline values: CDR1 SGHRS, CDR2 YFSETQ. CDR3: CASSSSGRSYEQYF. CDR3 in DNA: TGCGCCAGCAGCTCTAGCGGAAGGTCCTACGAGCAGTACTTC.

This clonotype was recorded at least ten times. The gene calls are TRBV4-1 and TRBJ2-5, with TRBD2 as a possible D gene (5 bases). Germline V lookup: CDR1 MGHRA, CDR2 YSYEKL. Deletions cut 0 bases from V and 9 bases from J, with 14 bases between. This CDR3 spans 14 amino acids. The DNA of the CDR3 is TGCGCCAGCAGCCAAGACTCCGGGATACGGGCCCAGTACTTC. Translation gives CASSQDSGIRAQYF.

This clonotype occurred many times. The rearrangement uses TRBV15 and TRBJ2-3; D gene uncertain. Germline CDR1 reads LNHNV; CDR2 reads YYDKDF (reference sequence). Trimming removed 3 bases at V and 1 base at J, with 17 bases between. The CDR3 length is 17 residues. Here the CDR3 DNA reads TGTGCCACCAGCAGTGCTGCCCCCCCCCAGGGCACAGATACGCAGTATTTT. The encoded protein is CATSSAAPPQGTDTQYF. Full variable domain (missing parts from reference TRBV15 and TRBJ2-3): DAMVIQNPRYQVTQFGKPVTLSCSQTLNHNVMYWYQQKSSQAPKLLFHYYDKDFNNEADTPDNFQSRRPNTSFCFLDIRSPGLGDTAMYLCATSSAAPPQGTDTQYFGPGTRLTVL.

This clonotype was picked up many times. The chain combines TRBV6-2 or TRBV6-3 with TRBJ2-2, with no clear D. Looked up from germline, CDR1 is MNHEY and CDR2 is SVGEGT. The V end was cut by 5 bases, the J end by 6 bases, with 19 bases between. This CDR3 is built from 16 residues. The CDR3 is CASSPTHLTWAGELFF. The CDR3 DNA reads TGTGCCAGCAGTCCCACCCACCTGACATGGGCCGGGGAGCTGTTTTTT.

This clonotype was seen ten or more times. This chain joins TRBV20-1 and TRBJ1-1; D remains ambiguous. Trimming took 1 base from V and 0 from J, leaving 6 bases between them. Germline CDR1 DFQATT, CDR2 SNEGSKA (reference sequence). CDR3 length: 13 amino acids. The CDR3 DNA sequence: TGCAGTGCTAGAGGGTTCATGAACACTGAAGCTTTCTTT. It is translated as CSARGFMNTEAFF.

At least ten counts were recorded for this clonotype. V and J are TRBV20-1 and TRBJ1-6; a possible D gene is TRBD1 (6 bases). V was shortened by 4 bases and J by 14 bases, with 12 bases between the two germline ends. Germline V CDR1 and CDR2: DFQATT, SNEGSKA (reference sequence). The CDR3 length is 11 residues. The CDR3 DNA reads TGCAGTGCTAAGGGGGGGCTAACCCTCCACTTT. Encoded protein: CSAKGGLTLHF.

This clonotype showed up many times. This chain joins TRBV21-1 and TRBJ1-5; the table assigns TRBD1, which was not confirmed against the DNA. TRBV21-1 is flagged as a pseudogene. The CDR3 consists of 12 residues. CDR3 protein: CATPTGTQPQHF. The CDR3 nucleotides are TGTGCCACTCCGACAGGGACTCAGCCCCAGCATTTT.

This clonotype came up a few times. The CDR3 reads CASSPTRASTGELFF. CDR3 DNA: TGTGCCAGCAGCCCGACTAGGGCTTCCACCGGGGAGCTGTTTTTT. V usage is TRBV14 and J usage is TRBJ2-2; TRBD2 might be the D (6 bases). V was pared by 4 bases and J by 4 bases, with 13 bases between. The CDR3 covers 15 residues. CDR1 SGHDN and CDR2 FVKESK come from the germline V gene.

This clonotype appeared many times. The chain carries TRBV6-5 and TRBJ2-7; 12 bases line up with TRBD2. V shed 0 bases, J shed 3 bases, and the junction held 0 bases outside the gene matches. There are 15 residues in the CDR3. Germline CDR1 MNHEY, CDR2 SVGAGI. The CDR3, as DNA: TGTGCCAGCAGTTACTCGACTAGCGGGAGCTACGAGCAGTACTTC. Translated: CASSYSTSGSYEQYF.